The rows below give T cell receptor beta chains drawn from one sample of a study of blood T cells in healthy people across ages. In TCRdb, the 5' RACE reads were re-called with MiXCR into one record per CDR3 protein. The table shows roughly 730,000 distinct CDR3 sequences, with around 50% occurring only once. The sequencing input was blood. Receptors were obtained from a man aged 35 to 55 in good health. Each CDR3 is given with its conserved first and last residue. The D gene is left open where the match is weak. Part of the rows lack a size; the others show once, few, many or a class for expanded clones.

v_gene: TRBV4-2
j_gene: TRBJ2-3
abundance: NA
d_gene: TRBD1
CDR3aa: CASSQEVGGQGYTDTQYF
CDR3nt: TGTGCCAGCAGCCAAGAGGTTGGGGGACAGGGATACACAGATACGCAGTATTTT

v_gene: TRBV7-2
j_gene: TRBJ2-1
abundance: NA
d_gene: NA
CDR3aa: CASSPSVLYNEQFF
CDR3nt: TGTGCCAGCAGCCCCTCAGTACTCTACAATGAGCAGTTCTTC

v_gene: TRBV2
j_gene: TRBJ1-2
abundance: NA
d_gene: NA
CDR3aa: CASSGERGRGYTF
CDR3nt: TGTGCCAGCAGTGGAGAGAGGGGACGCGGCTACACCTTC

v_gene: TRBV7-3
j_gene: TRBJ2-2
abundance: NA
d_gene: TRBD1
CDR3aa: CASSLIGTVNTGELFF
CDR3nt: TGTGCCAGCAGCTTAATAGGGACAGTAAACACCGGGGAGCTGTTTTTT

v_gene: TRBV5-1
j_gene: TRBJ1-1
abundance: few
d_gene: TRBD1
CDR3aa: CASSSDRGDTEAFF
CDR3nt: TGCGCCAGCAGCTCGGACAGGGGAGACACTGAAGCTTTCTTT

v_gene: TRBV5-6
j_gene: TRBJ2-5
abundance: NA
d_gene: NA
CDR3aa: CASSLVGRGAQETQYF
CDR3nt: TGTGCCAGCAGCTTGGTAGGCAGGGGGGCCCAAGAGACCCAGTACTTC

v_gene: TRBV25-1
j_gene: TRBJ2-6
abundance: few
d_gene: TRBD1
CDR3aa: CASSDLGRGSVLTF
CDR3nt: TGTGCCAGCAGTGATCTTGGCAGGGGGAGCGTCCTGACTTTC

v_gene: TRBV5-1
j_gene: TRBJ2-1
abundance: NA
d_gene: TRBD2
CDR3aa: CASSLGSGGLEQFF
CDR3nt: TGCGCCAGCAGCTTGGGTAGCGGGGGATTGGAGCAGTTCTTC

v_gene: TRBV4-3
j_gene: TRBJ2-1
abundance: NA
d_gene: NA
CDR3aa: CASSQERWTASNEQFF
CDR3nt: TGCGCCAGCAGCCAAGAGAGATGGACAGCTTCTAATGAGCAGTTCTTC

v_gene: TRBV28
j_gene: TRBJ1-2
abundance: NA
d_gene: NA
CDR3aa: CASSYGGRAAGNYGYTF
CDR3nt: TGTGCCAGCAGTTACGGCGGGAGGGCTGCGGGCAACTATGGCTACACCTTC

v_gene: TRBV13
j_gene: TRBJ2-2
abundance: NA
d_gene: TRBD1
CDR3aa: CASSTRTGANTGELFF
CDR3nt: TGTGCCAGCAGCACCCGGACAGGGGCGAACACCGGGGAGCTGTTTTTT

v_gene: TRBV20-1
j_gene: TRBJ2-3
abundance: few
d_gene: NA
CDR3aa: CSARDSLYTDTQYF
CDR3nt: TGCAGTGCTAGAGATTCCCTGTATACAGATACGCAGTATTTT

v_gene: TRBV6-5
j_gene: TRBJ2-6
abundance: few
d_gene: NA
CDR3aa: CASSYAAPGYTSSGANVLTF
CDR3nt: TGTGCCAGCAGTTACGCAGCACCGGGATACACATCGTCTGGGGCCAACGTCCTGACTTTC

v_gene: TRBV19
j_gene: TRBJ2-3
abundance: NA
d_gene: TRBD2
CDR3aa: CASSIRWPSGSPDTQYF
CDR3nt: TGTGCCAGTAGTATAAGATGGCCTAGCGGGAGCCCAGATACGCAGTATTTT

v_gene: TRBV5-8
j_gene: TRBJ1-2
abundance: few
d_gene: NA
CDR3aa: CASSLGRYGGYTF
CDR3nt: TGTGCCAGCAGCTTGGGGAGATATGGTGGCTACACCTTC

v_gene: TRBV5-6
j_gene: TRBJ2-7
abundance: once
d_gene: NA
CDR3aa: CASSFGGKPEFTYEQYF
CDR3nt: TGTGCCAGCAGCTTTGGCGGGAAACCTGAGTTTACCTACGAGCAGTACTTC

v_gene: TRBV10-3
j_gene: TRBJ2-6
abundance: NA
d_gene: NA
CDR3aa: CAISHTSLDGSGVLTF
CDR3nt: TGTGCCATCAGTCACACCTCCCTAGACGGCTCCGGCGTCCTGACTTTC

v_gene: TRBV29-1
j_gene: TRBJ2-7
abundance: NA
d_gene: NA
CDR3aa: CSVGTVGTYEQYF
CDR3nt: TGCAGCGTTGGGACAGTAGGAACCTACGAGCAGTACTTC

v_gene: TRBV6-5
j_gene: TRBJ2-3
abundance: NA
d_gene: TRBD2
CDR3aa: CASSSGLADLRDTQYF
CDR3nt: TGTGCCAGCAGTTCGGGACTAGCGGACCTCCGGGATACGCAGTATTTT

v_gene: TRBV5-4
j_gene: TRBJ2-1
abundance: NA
d_gene: NA
CDR3aa: CASSGRDIAINEQFF
CDR3nt: TGTGCCAGCAGCGGCCGGGACATCGCTATCAATGAGCAGTTCTTC

v_gene: TRBV12-3/TRBV12-4
j_gene: TRBJ2-7
abundance: NA
d_gene: TRBD1
CDR3aa: CASSLGPPGQGYYEQYF
CDR3nt: TGTGCCAGCAGTTTAGGACCTCCGGGACAGGGTTACTACGAGCAGTACTTC

v_gene: TRBV5-1
j_gene: TRBJ1-4
abundance: NA
d_gene: NA
CDR3aa: CASSLDNPRTTENEKLFF
CDR3nt: TGCGCCAGCAGCTTGGACAACCCCCGGACCACAGAGAATGAAAAACTGTTTTTT

v_gene: TRBV9
j_gene: TRBJ2-5
abundance: NA
d_gene: NA
CDR3aa: CASSLTSYQETQYF
CDR3nt: TGTGCCAGCAGCCTGACAAGTTACCAAGAGACCCAGTACTTC

v_gene: TRBV28
j_gene: TRBJ1-2
abundance: NA
d_gene: NA
CDR3aa: CASFDITTTANYGYTF
CDR3nt: TGTGCCAGCTTCGACATCACGACAACAGCAAACTATGGCTACACCTTC

v_gene: TRBV3-1
j_gene: TRBJ1-2
abundance: NA
d_gene: TRBD1
CDR3aa: CASSPSRGQTISANYGYTF
CDR3nt: TGTGCCAGCAGCCCCTCCCGGGGACAGACAATTTCAGCTAACTATGGCTACACCTTC